These 26 T cell receptor beta chains share one sample of origin, sequenced in a study of shared clonotypes between healthy human individuals. The repertoire was sequenced with immunoSEQ multiplex PCR; TCRdb's copy has only in-frame clones and lacks some. The sample includes over a million clones, more than 65% of them seen just once. The specimen was memory CD4+ T cells sorted from blood. This sample's subset: CD45RA-negative fraction. These receptors were obtained from a man aged 18 to 29 in good health.

This chain connects TRBV30 to TRBJ2-5; D possibly corresponds to TRBD2 (5 bases). The CDR3 length is 13 residues. V lost 1 base, J lost 5 bases, and 11 bases lay in between. Looked up from germline, CDR1 is GTSNPN and CDR2 is SVGIG (reference sequence). The CDR3 DNA sequence: TGTGCCTGGAGTGCGGGGAAGTTGGAGACCCAGTACTTC. Protein sequence: CAWSAGKLETQYF.

The V and J genes are TRBV6-1 and TRBJ1-4; 11 bases line up with TRBD1. J was trimmed by 3 bases and V by 7 bases; bases with no gene match: 4. Germline V gene sequence: CDR1 MNHNS, CDR2 SASEGT. This CDR3 is built from 15 residues. CDR3: CASNGQGAANEKLFF. The CDR3 nucleotides read TGTGCCAGCAACGGACAGGGGGCGGCTAATGAAAAACTGTTTTTT.

This chain links TRBV5-1 with TRBJ1-5; D unresolved. Germline V CDR1 and CDR2: SGHRS, YFSETQ. Trimming took 0 bases from V and 0 from J, leaving 10 bases between them. This CDR3 region has 16 residues. The CDR3 bases are TGCGCCAGCAGCTTGGATGGCAGCTATAGCAATCAGCCCCAGCATTTT. Protein: CASSLDGSYSNQPQHF.

This chain's CDR3 is CASSPRPTSSTDTQYF. DNA for the CDR3: TGTGCCAGCAGCCCAAGACCCACCTCTAGCACAGATACGCAGTATTTT. V is TRBV9 and J is TRBJ2-3; D unresolved. This CDR3 spans 16 amino acids. V lost 4 bases to trimming and J lost 0 bases, with 15 bases between them. CDR1 is SGDLS and CDR2 is YYNGEE in the germline V gene.

A remark on this clone: Compared with germline, one end of the junction differs, possibly owing to a read error. V and J are TRBV7-7 and TRBJ2-2; D gene unclear. CDR3 length equals 16 residues. Germline lookup yields CDR1 SSHAT and CDR2 FNYEAQ (reference sequence). The CDR3, as DNA: TGTGCTAGCAGCTTAACTGGGCAGTCGAACACCGGGGAGCTGTTTTTT. It is translated as CASSLTGQSNTGELFF. Full variable domain (rest looked up from reference TRBV7-7 and TRBJ2-2): GAGVSQSPRYKVTKRGQDVTLRCDPISSHATLYWYQQALGQGPEFLTYFNYEAQPDKSGLPSDRFSAERPEGSISTLTIQRTEQRDSAMYRCASSLTGQSNTGELFFGEGSRLTVL.

This clone was counted only a few times. The genes are TRBV6-5 and TRBJ1-4; 7 nucleotides match TRBD1. With 6 bases clipped from V and 7 bases from J, the junction kept 8 bases outside the gene matches. This CDR3 comprises 14 residues. Germline V gene lookup returns CDR1 MNHEY and CDR2 SVGAGI. CDR3 nucleotides: TGTGCCAGCAGAGACACAGGGGAAGGTGAAAAACTGTTTTTT. Translation gives CASRDTGEGEKLFF.

The chain uses TRBV6-5 and TRBJ2-7; D may match TRBD1 or TRBD2 (5 bases each). Germline values: CDR1 MNHEY, CDR2 SVGAGI. The CDR3 length is 14 residues. The V gene lost 5 bases and the J gene lost 4 bases, with 15 bases spanning the gap. The chain's CDR3 is CASSPGDLPYEQYF. CDR3 bases: TGTGCCAGCAGTCCCGGGGACCTCCCGTACGAGCAGTACTTC.

The rearrangement uses TRBV18 and TRBJ1-3; no firm D call. This CDR3 has 14 amino acids. The germline CDR1 and CDR2 sequences are KGHSH and LQKENI. V was clipped by 1 base and J by 1 base, with 5 bases between them. CDR3 sequence reads: CASSPQGSGNTIYF. The CDR3, as DNA: TGTGCCAGCTCACCACAAGGGTCTGGAAACACCATATATTTT. The entire variable domain, with the rest obtained from reference TRBV18 and TRBJ1-3, is as follows: NAGVMQNPRHLVRRRGQEARLRCSPMKGHSHVYWYRQLPEEGLKFMVYLQKENIIDESGMPKERFSAEFPKEGPSILRIQQVVRGDSAAYFCASSPQGSGNTIYFGEGSWLTVV.

The genes are TRBV28 and TRBJ1-6; 7 bases line up with TRBD1. Trimming cost V 4 bases and J 7 bases; bases outside gene matches: 13. CDR3 length: 17 residues. Germline loops: CDR1 MDHEN, CDR2 SYDVKM. For the CDR3, the DNA is TGTGCCAGCAGTTCGACCCAGACAGGGTCACGCAATTCACCCCTCCACTTT. Its translation: CASSSTQTGSRNSPLHF.

This clone was counted between two and nine times. V and J are TRBV14 and TRBJ1-6; no reliable D call. V was shortened by 2 bases and J by 9 bases, with 11 bases between the two germline ends. CDR1 SGHDN and CDR2 FVKESK come from the germline V gene. The CDR3 spans 14 residues. The CDR3 bases are TGTGCCAGCAGCCAACTCGGACCGAGTTCACCCCTCCACTTT. Protein product: CASSQLGPSSPLHF.

This clone was counted a few times. The chain has TRBV5-1 and TRBJ1-4; tentative D call: TRBD1 (5 bases). V dropped 4 bases and J dropped 8 bases, with 15 bases sitting between them. Looked up from germline, CDR1 is SGHRS and CDR2 is YFSETQ. The length of the CDR3 is 14 residues. This CDR3 reads CASSPNGGSEKLFF. DNA of the CDR3: TGCGCCAGCAGCCCAAACGGGGGGTCCGAAAAACTGTTTTTT. The full variable domain, rest sourced from reference TRBV5-1 and TRBJ1-4, is KAGVTQTPRYLIKTRGQQVTLSCSPISGHRSVSWYQQTPGQGLQFLFEYFSETQRNKGNFPGRFSGRQFSNSRSEMNVSTLELGDSALYLCASSPNGGSEKLFFGSGTQLSVL.

Concerning this clone itself: The same CDR3 can be traced to other DNA sequences in this sample. This sequence joins TRBV28 and TRBJ2-7; unclear D gene. There are 14 residues in the CDR3. Trimming cost V 1 base and J 0 bases, with 7 bases left between them. The germline V gene encodes CDR1 MDHEN and CDR2 SYDVKM. CDR3 nucleotide sequence: TGTGCCAGCAGTTTATCGGGCAACTCCTACGAGCAGTACTTC. This encodes CASSLSGNSYEQYF.

The chain is built from TRBV7-2 and TRBJ2-7; possibly TRBD1 for D (6 bases). V was pared by 6 bases and J by 6 bases, with 15 bases between. The CDR3 is made up of 13 amino acids. Germline V lookup: CDR1 SGHTA, CDR2 FQGNSA. CDR3 region: CASSSGVSREQYF. Here the CDR3 DNA reads TGTGCCAGCAGTTCAGGGGTCTCCCGCGAGCAGTACTTC. Full variable domain (remainder filled in from reference TRBV7-2 and TRBJ2-7): GAGVSQSPSNKVTEKGKDVELRCDPISGHTALYWYRQSLGQGLEFLIYFQGNSAPDKSGLPSDRFSAERTGGSVSTLTIQRTQQEDSAVYLCASSSGVSREQYFGPGTRLTVT.

The CDR3 region is CASRTAGTGNTIYF. The DNA for the CDR3 is TGTGCCAGCAGGACCGCAGGGACCGGAAACACCATATATTTT. The gene calls are TRBV7-8 and TRBJ1-3; D possibly corresponds to TRBD1 (5 bases). CDR1 and CDR2 from the germline V gene are SGHVS and FQNEAQ. The V gene lost 6 bases and the J gene lost 4 bases, with 13 bases spanning the gap. The CDR3 has 14 amino acids. Supplemented by reference TRBV7-8 and TRBJ1-3, the full variable domain reads GAGVSQSPRYKVAKRGQDVALRCDPISGHVSLFWYQQALGQGPEFLTYFQNEAQLDKSGLPSDRFFAERPEGSVSTLKIQRTQQEDSAVYLCASRTAGTGNTIYFGEGSWLTVV.

The chain is built from TRBV30 and TRBJ1-1; D perhaps matches TRBD1 (5 bases). Germline CDR1 is GTSNPN and CDR2 is SVGIG (reference sequence). The CDR3 extends over 13 amino acids. Between the trimmed V and J ends, which lost 3 bases and 0 bases, there was a span of 8 bases. CDR3: CAWSPGLNTEAFF. The CDR3 nucleotides are TGTGCCTGGAGCCCAGGGTTGAACACTGAAGCTTTCTTT.

The chain links TRBV21-1 to TRBJ2-3; the tabulated D call, TRBD1, remains unverified against the DNA. TRBV21-1 corresponds to a pseudogene. This CDR3 comprises 13 residues. DNA of the CDR3: TGTGCCAGCAGCCACACCCTGTGGGATACGCAGTATTTT. As protein: CASSHTLWDTQYF.

V usage is TRBV28 and J usage is TRBJ1-2, with D tentatively TRBD1 (5 bases). This CDR3 contains 14 residues. V was shortened by 8 bases and J by 5 bases, with 18 bases between the two germline ends. The germline V gene has CDR1 MDHEN and CDR2 SYDVKM. CDR3: CASVHGVRAYGYTF. CDR3 in DNA: TGTGCCAGCGTTCACGGGGTCAGGGCTTATGGCTACACCTTC.

The rearrangement uses TRBV28 and TRBJ1-3, with D possibly TRBD1 on 5 matching bases. CDR3 size: 15 residues. The germline V gene has CDR1 MDHEN and CDR2 SYDVKM. Trimming took 3 bases from V and 1 from J, leaving 10 bases between them. CDR3 protein: CASSFGRASGNTIYF. CDR3 coding DNA: TGTGCCAGCAGTTTCGGCAGGGCGTCTGGAAACACCATATATTTT.

This clone was seen only a few times. V gene TRBV6-5 combines with J gene TRBJ1-4; tentative D call: TRBD1 (5 bases). From germline, CDR1 is MNHEY and CDR2 SVGAGI. The CDR3 runs to 12 residues. Trimming left V 0 bases short and J 11 bases short, with 7 bases between. Here the CDR3 DNA reads TGTGCCAGCAGTTACTCAGGGGATAAACTGTTTTTT. Residues: CASSYSGDKLFF.

This rearrangement joins TRBV9 to TRBJ1-2; D gene uncertain. V was clipped by 0 bases and J by 0 bases, with 6 bases between them. The CDR3 is made up of 14 amino acids. From germline, CDR1 is SGDLS and CDR2 YYNGEE. CDR3: CASSVAWSNYGYTF. In DNA form, the CDR3 reads TGTGCCAGCAGCGTAGCTTGGTCTAACTATGGCTACACCTTC. The whole variable domain, remainder taken from reference TRBV9 and TRBJ1-2, is DSGVTQTPKHLITATGQRVTLRCSPRSGDLSVYWYQQSLDQGLQFLIQYYNGEERAKGNILERFSAQQFPDLHSELNLSSLELGDSALYFCASSVAWSNYGYTFGSGTRLTVV.

The J gene is TRBJ1-6, the V gene TRBV19, with 12 bases aligning to TRBD1. This CDR3 contains 15 residues. Unmatched junction bases numbered 5, after V lost 5 bases and J lost 9 bases. CDR1 and CDR2 (germline): LNHDA, SQIVND (reference sequence). CDR3 amino acids: CASSPGTGGPSPLHF. The CDR3 nucleotides read TGTGCCAGTAGTCCCGGGACAGGGGGCCCTTCACCCCTCCACTTT.

This chain connects TRBV5-6 to TRBJ2-3, with 9 positions matching TRBD1. J was trimmed by 2 bases and V by 2 bases; bases with no gene match: 3. Germline V lookup: CDR1 SGHDT, CDR2 YYEEEE. The CDR3 is 15 residues long. The CDR3 DNA follows: TGTGCCAGCAGCTTTTGGGACAGGGACACAGATACGCAGTATTTT. It encodes CASSFWDRDTDTQYF.

This chain links TRBV11-2 with TRBJ2-1; D call uncertain. The CDR3 consists of 17 residues. V was shortened by 2 bases and J by 6 bases, with 20 bases between the two germline ends. Germline assignment: CDR1 SGHAT and CDR2 FQNNGV. This CDR3 reads CASSLPITEGVRNEQFF. CDR3 nucleotide sequence: TGTGCCAGCAGCTTACCAATTACAGAAGGAGTACGCAATGAGCAGTTCTTC.

Concerning this clone: Different DNA sequences within this sample yield the same CDR3. The chain has TRBV7-2 and TRBJ2-5; 11 nucleotides line up with TRBD2. V was clipped by 3 bases and J by 5 bases; unmatched bases: 2. Germline assignment: CDR1 SGHTA and CDR2 FQGNSA. CDR3 size: 14 residues. The CDR3 here is CASSLLAGGETQYF. In DNA, the CDR3 is TGTGCCAGCAGCTTGCTAGCGGGAGGTGAGACCCAGTACTTC.

The chain couples TRBV18 to TRBJ1-5; 8 positions agree with TRBD1. J was trimmed by 2 bases and V by 8 bases; bases with no gene match: 2. This CDR3 has 13 amino acids. Looked up from germline, CDR1 is KGHSH and CDR2 is LQKENI. The CDR3 nucleotides read TGTGCCAGCCAGGGACAGGGCAATCAGCCCCAGCATTTT. It specifies CASQGQGNQPQHF. The full variable domain, in which reference TRBV18 and TRBJ1-5 provide the parts outside the CDR3, is NAGVMQNPRHLVRRRGQEARLRCSPMKGHSHVYWYRQLPEEGLKFMVYLQKENIIDESGMPKERFSAEFPKEGPSILRIQQVVRGDSAAYFCASQGQGNQPQHFGDGTRLSIL.

As concerns this clone: Other DNA sequences in this sample translate to the same CDR3. This rearrangement joins TRBV18 to TRBJ1-6; a possible D gene is TRBD1 (5 bases). The germline V gene has CDR1 KGHSH and CDR2 LQKENI. The CDR3 extends over 15 amino acids. The V end lost 3 bases, the J end lost 8 bases, and 14 bases lay between the germline ends. The CDR3 coding sequence is TGTGCCAGCTCACCCAGGCAGGGTAAGGATTCACCCCTCCACTTT. Protein: CASSPRQGKDSPLHF. Supplemented by reference TRBV18 and TRBJ1-6, the full variable domain reads NAGVMQNPRHLVRRRGQEARLRCSPMKGHSHVYWYRQLPEEGLKFMVYLQKENIIDESGMPKERFSAEFPKEGPSILRIQQVVRGDSAAYFCASSPRQGKDSPLHFGNGTRLTVT.